This T cell receptor beta chain was observed in a study of PD-L1 blockade in urothelial cancer. Across the whole study: Researchers looked at the blood 3 weeks (second dose) and 6 weeks after treatment began.

The table came from immunoSEQ multiplex PCR; TCRdb's copy has only in-frame clones and leaves some out. The table includes 40,000 or so clones, 70% to 90% detected once. Germline V gene sequence: CDR1 SQVTM, CDR2 ANQGSEA. The V end was cut by 2 bases, the J end by 1 base, with 12 bases between. The CDR3 sequence is 16 residues long. Time point described: peripheral blood 6 weeks after treatment start. The sample was PBMCs, taken around atezolizumab (anti-PD-L1) treatment. The chain carries TRBV29-1 and TRBJ2-6, with D possibly TRBD2 on 6 matching bases. This clonotype was sampled from a man aged 60-69 years with urothelial cancer. The CDR3 coding sequence is TGCAGCGTTGAAAAAGGTGGAGGGTCTGGGGCCAACGTCCTGACTTTC. Protein: CSVEKGGGSGANVLTF.